One and the same sample provided the 24 T cell receptor beta chains below, sequenced in a study of cytomegalovirus exposure and HLA in healthy donors. The PCR used 60 Vbeta and 13 Jbeta primers. Only in-frame clones appear in the TCRdb table, and some are missing; sequencing was by immunoSEQ multiplex PCR. The repertoire holds under 45,000 clones, with roughly two thirds as singletons. Sequences were obtained from PBMCs. These receptors were collected from a man aged 30 to 39 in good health and CMV-seronegative.

The chain carries TRBV6-1 and TRBJ1-2, with TRBD1 identical over 7 bases. V lost 6 bases and J lost 4; bases outside the gene matches: 11. The CDR3 spans 15 residues. Germline CDR1 reads MNHNS; CDR2 reads SASEGT. The CDR3: CASSPPGQSLYGYTF. The CDR3 DNA reads TGTGCCAGCAGCCCTCCGGGACAGAGCCTCTATGGCTACACCTTC.

The rearrangement uses TRBV27 and TRBJ1-5, with D perhaps matching TRBD1 (5 bases). V lost 6 bases to trimming and J lost 1 base, with 10 bases between them. The V gene's germline CDR1 is MNHEY and CDR2 SMNVEV (reference sequence). CDR3 length: 14 residues. The DNA for the CDR3 is TGTGCCAGCAGGGAGGGGCTAAGCAATCAGCCCCAGCATTTT. The encoded protein is CASREGLSNQPQHF.

The gene calls are TRBV15 and TRBJ2-5; possibly TRBD1 for D (6 bases). The CDR3 is made up of 16 amino acids. The germline V and J ends were trimmed by 3 bases and 5 bases, with 19 bases remaining between them. Looked up from germline, CDR1 is LNHNV and CDR2 is YYDKDF (reference sequence). CDR3 sequence: CATSRGASRSEETQYF. CDR3 nucleotide sequence: TGTGCCACCAGCAGGGGGGCTTCGAGAAGTGAGGAGACCCAGTACTTC.

V usage is TRBV25-1 and J usage is TRBJ2-7; D possibly corresponds to TRBD2 (6 bases). This CDR3 has 14 amino acids. Germline V gives CDR1 MGHDK, CDR2 SYGVNS. The V and J ends lost 6 bases and 3 bases respectively, with 15 bases between them. CDR3 coding DNA: TGTGCCAGCAGCTTGACCGGGAGCGGCTACGAGCAGTACTTC. Translated: CASSLTGSGYEQYF.

This clone was detected a few times. This sequence joins TRBV28 and TRBJ2-5, with 13 nucleotides matching TRBD2. There are 15 residues in the CDR3. Germline CDR1 is MDHEN and CDR2 is SYDVKM. After removal of 6 bases from V and 3 bases from J, the junction contained 4 bases not matched to a gene. CDR3 protein: CASRTGTSGKETQYF. CDR3 in DNA: TGTGCCAGCAGGACCGGGACTAGCGGGAAAGAGACCCAGTACTTC.

This chain joins TRBV11-2 and TRBJ1-1, with a weak D call TRBD1 (5 bases). Germline V lookup: CDR1 SGHAT, CDR2 FQNNGV. Trimming took 7 bases from V and 2 from J, leaving 14 bases between them. The CDR3 extends over 14 amino acids. The CDR3 DNA follows: TGTGCCAGCACCATAACGGGGGTAAACACTGAAGCTTTCTTT. It is translated as CASTITGVNTEAFF.

J is TRBJ1-1 and V is TRBV10-1; D remains ambiguous. This CDR3 is 13 amino acids long. Germline V gives CDR1 WNHNN, CDR2 SYGVQD (reference sequence). The V end was cut by 2 bases, the J end by 4 bases, with 8 bases between. CDR3 amino acids: CASSEQEATEAFF. CDR3 nucleotides: TGCGCCAGCAGTGAGCAGGAAGCCACTGAAGCTTTCTTT.

The chain carries TRBV21-1 and TRBJ1-6. TRBV21-1 constitutes a pseudogene. This CDR3 has 15 amino acids. The CDR3 DNA reads as TGTGCCAGCACCCCCCACGGGTTTAGTAATTCACCCCTCCACTTT. Protein sequence: CASTPHGFSNSPLHF.

The chain is built from TRBV27 and TRBJ2-2; tentatively, D is TRBD2 (5 bases). The germline V gene has CDR1 MNHEY and CDR2 SMNVEV (reference sequence). V lost 11 bases and J 5 bases, leaving 18 bases between the germline ends. This CDR3 has 14 amino acids. The chain's CDR3 is CAVGARAGTGELFF. The CDR3 DNA sequence: TGTGCCGTGGGCGCCCGCGCGGGTACCGGGGAGCTGTTTTTT.

This clone was detected a few times. The chain recombines TRBV6-5 with TRBJ1-1; 7 nucleotides match TRBD1. V lost 6 bases to trimming and J lost 0 bases; unmatched junction nucleotides: 1. The CDR3 runs to 13 residues. Germline CDR1 and CDR2: MNHEY and SVGAGI. CDR3: CASRGQMNTEAFF. The CDR3 coding sequence is TGTGCCAGCAGGGGACAGATGAACACTGAAGCTTTCTTT.

This clone showed up just a few times. The genes are TRBV10-2 and TRBJ2-7; 8 bases are shared with TRBD1. The CDR3 totals 15 residues. The ends lost 3 bases at V and 5 bases at J; junction bases unmatched: 9. Per germline, CDR1 WSHSY and CDR2 SAAADI. The DNA of the CDR3 is TGCGCCAGCAGTGATTTGACAGGGGTGAAGGACGAGCAGTACTTC. This sequence encodes CASSDLTGVKDEQYF.

Sample share makes this clone medium-sized (0.01 to 0.1%). The chain employs TRBV6-6 and TRBJ2-2, with 9 bases aligning to TRBD1. The germline V gene has CDR1 MNHNY and CDR2 SVGAGI (reference sequence). J was trimmed by 7 bases and V by 2 bases; bases with no gene match: 8. The CDR3 loop spans 16 amino acids. The DNA for the CDR3 is TGTGCCAGCAGTTACGCGGTACAGGGGGCGGTCGGGGAGCTGTTTTTT. It specifies CASSYAVQGAVGELFF.

V gene TRBV29-1 combines with J gene TRBJ2-7, with a possible D match to TRBD2 (6 bases). CDR1 SQVTM and CDR2 ANQGSEA come from the germline V gene. Trimming stripped 4 bases from V and 4 bases from J, with 11 bases between. The CDR3 consists of 12 residues. The CDR3 nucleotides are TGCAGCGTTGCGGCACGGGGGTACGAGCAGTACTTC. As protein: CSVAARGYEQYF.

The J gene is TRBJ2-1, the V gene TRBV7-2; D is possibly TRBD1 (5 bases). Trimming took off 1 base at V and 2 bases at J, with 9 bases between the two ends. From germline, CDR1 is SGHTA and CDR2 FQGNSA. The CDR3 has 15 amino acids. CDR3 amino acids: CASSLERQTYNEQFF. For the CDR3, the DNA is TGTGCCAGCAGCTTAGAGAGACAGACCTACAATGAGCAGTTCTTC.

V gene TRBV6-1 combines with J gene TRBJ1-4; TRBD1 aligns across 9 bases. V was pared by 2 bases and J by 5 bases, with 3 bases of the junction left unmatched. Germline CDR1 MNHNS, CDR2 SASEGT. There are 15 residues in the CDR3. The chain's CDR3 is CASSERDRENEKLFF. Written as DNA, the CDR3 is TGTGCCAGCAGTGAAAGGGACAGGGAAAATGAAAAACTGTTTTTT.

This clone has a handful of counts. The chain joins TRBV6-5 to TRBJ1-6; TRBD1 matches at 12 bases. V lost 0 bases to trimming and J lost 10 bases; unmatched junction nucleotides: 1. Germline CDR1 and CDR2: MNHEY and SVGAGI. This CDR3 contains 15 residues. The CDR3 DNA reads as TGTGCCAGCAGTTACTCCGGGACAGGGGGCTCACCCCTCCACTTT. It yields the protein CASSYSGTGGSPLHF.

The rearrangement uses TRBV28 and TRBJ2-1, with 12 bases fitting TRBD2. Germline V gene sequence: CDR1 MDHEN, CDR2 SYDVKM. The CDR3 covers 15 residues. Germline trimming cut 4 bases from V and 8 bases from J; bases unmatched to any gene: 6. CDR3 region: CASSSQLAGGHEQFF. In DNA, the CDR3 is TGTGCCAGCAGTTCTCAACTAGCGGGAGGCCATGAGCAGTTCTTC.

The rearrangement links TRBV15 to TRBJ2-7; D gene ambiguous. The ends were cut back, 0 bases at V and 4 bases at J, with 13 bases in the middle. Germline CDR1 reads LNHNV; CDR2 reads YYDKDF (reference sequence). The CDR3 contains 15 residues. CDR3 sequence (DNA): TGTGCCACCAGCAGAGAGTCGTACGGTGCGTACGAGCAGTACTTC. Encoded protein: CATSRESYGAYEQYF.

CDR3 in DNA: TGTACGGAGGGGGCGGGACAAGAAGTTGGCTACACCTTC. As protein: CTEGAGQEVGYTF. The chain employs TRBV6-5 and TRBJ1-2; 7 bases fit TRBD1. CDR1 MNHEY and CDR2 SVGAGI come from the germline V gene. The CDR3 consists of 13 residues.

The rearrangement uses TRBV4-3 and TRBJ2-7; 8 bases line up with TRBD1. Germline V lookup: CDR1 LGHNA, CDR2 YSLEER. The trim removed 1 base at V and 3 bases at J, leaving 5 bases unmatched. The CDR3 consists of 15 residues. CDR3 sequence (DNA): TGCGCCAGCAGCCAAGCCCGGGACAGGTACTACGAGCAGTACTTC. Its protein is CASSQARDRYYEQYF.

This clone was observed a few times. The genes are TRBV27 and TRBJ2-7; 7 nucleotides match TRBD1. The CDR3 consists of 13 residues. Trimming removed 5 bases from V and 6 bases from J; junction bases left unmatched: 7. The germline V gene encodes CDR1 MNHEY and CDR2 SMNVEV (reference sequence). CDR3 in DNA: TGTGCCAGCAGTCACCGACAGGGCGGCGAGCAGTACTTC. Translating it yields CASSHRQGGEQYF.

The rearrangement joins TRBV4-3 to TRBJ2-5, with D possibly matching TRBD2 (5 bases). V was shortened by 0 bases and J by 4 bases, with 12 bases between the two germline ends. CDR1 LGHNA and CDR2 YSLEER come from the germline V gene. This CDR3 has 15 residues. The CDR3 loop is CASSQDVLVRETQYF. The CDR3, as DNA: TGCGCCAGCAGCCAAGACGTACTAGTGCGAGAGACCCAGTACTTC.

In its sample, this clone was seen a few times. The rearrangement uses TRBV6-1 and TRBJ1-5, with unresolved D. Deletions cut 6 bases from V and 3 bases from J, with 9 bases between. The CDR3 spans 13 residues. Germline V gene lookup returns CDR1 MNHNS and CDR2 SASEGT. CDR3 nucleotide sequence: TGTGCCAGCAGACGAGTAGACAATCAGCCCCAGCATTTT. Translation gives CASRRVDNQPQHF.

V and J are TRBV29-1 and TRBJ1-2; perhaps TRBD1 as D (5 bases). Trimming removed 7 bases from V and 3 bases from J, with 15 bases in between. The CDR3 loop spans 13 amino acids. Germline loops: CDR1 SQVTM, CDR2 ANQGSEA. CDR3 nucleotides: TGCAGCGCCCTCGGGGGATGGGACTATGGCTACACCTTC. Translating it yields CSALGGWDYGYTF.